This entry features one TCR beta chain sequence. The data stem from a study of blood T cell repertoires in COVID-19. The CDR3 sequence is 15 residues long. V shed 1 base and J 3 bases; nucleotides not matched to a gene: 3. CDR1 and CDR2 (germline): LNHDA, SQIVND (reference sequence). The repertoire was sequenced with immunoSEQ multiplex PCR; TCRdb's copy has only in-frame clones and lacks some. The repertoire consists of over 200,000 clones, with 84% occurring once and the leading ten covering 5.5% to 7.5%. This clonotype was sampled from a middle-aged woman who had recovered from COVID-19. The source material was PBMCs or T cells enriched from blood (not recorded which). The rearrangement joins TRBV19 to TRBJ2-1, with 7 bases aligning to TRBD1. This CDR3 reads CASSIGPGGYNEQFF. The CDR3 DNA is TGTGCCAGTAGTATAGGCCCAGGGGGCTACAATGAGCAGTTCTTC.